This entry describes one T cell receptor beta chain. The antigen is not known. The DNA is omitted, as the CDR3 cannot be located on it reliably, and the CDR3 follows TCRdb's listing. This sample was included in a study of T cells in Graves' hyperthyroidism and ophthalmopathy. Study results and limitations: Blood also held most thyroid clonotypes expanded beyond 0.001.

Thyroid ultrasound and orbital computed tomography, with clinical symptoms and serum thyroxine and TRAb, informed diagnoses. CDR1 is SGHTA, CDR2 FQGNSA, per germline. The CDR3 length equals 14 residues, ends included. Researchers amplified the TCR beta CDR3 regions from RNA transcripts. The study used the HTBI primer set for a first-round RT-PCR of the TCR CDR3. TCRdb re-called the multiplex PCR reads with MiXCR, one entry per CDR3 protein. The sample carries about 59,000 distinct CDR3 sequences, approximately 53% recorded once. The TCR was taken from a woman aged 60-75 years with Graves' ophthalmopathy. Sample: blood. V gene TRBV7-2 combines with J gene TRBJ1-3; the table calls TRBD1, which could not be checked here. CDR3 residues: CASSFGPGFSTIYF.